A selection of T cell receptor beta chains follows, all from one sample in a study of memory CD4+ T cells and cytomegalovirus serostatus. Assay: immunoSEQ multiplex PCR; the TCRdb copy retains only in-frame clones and omits some. Altogether some 73,000 clones are present, around 82% being singletons, with the ten largest covering about 2.5%. The sequenced sample consisted of memory CD4+ T cells from blood. The receptors here all came from an adult in good health and CMV-seropositive. The CDR3 runs from the conserved cysteine through the conserved F or W. The D gene is left open where the match is weak. Not every row has a clone size; where given, it reads once, few, many or a size class.

TGTGCCAGCAGTGTACTAGCGGGAGGAGAGACCCAGTACTTC | CASSVLAGGETQYF | NA | TRBJ2-5 | TRBD2 | TRBV6-6
TGTGCCAGCAGCTTAGTACAAACCGGGGAGCTGTTTTTT | CASSLVQTGELFF | few | TRBJ2-2 | NA | TRBV7-9
TGTGCCAGCAGCCGACAGGTCCTCAGCTCCTATAATTCACCCCTCCACTTT | CASSRQVLSSYNSPLHF | few | TRBJ1-6 | NA | TRBV2
TGTGCCAGTAGTATAATGGCAGGGGGAGAACAGCCCCAGCATTTT | CASSIMAGGEQPQHF | NA | TRBJ1-5 | TRBD1 | TRBV19
TGTGCCACCCGGGGGAGTGGAACAGATACGCAGTATTTT | CATRGSGTDTQYF | NA | TRBJ2-3 | NA | TRBV27
TGTGCCAGCTCACCGGACCAGGGACATGATGCTTTCTTT | CASSPDQGHDAFF | few | TRBJ1-1 | NA | TRBV18
TGTGCCAGCAGCCCCCAACCGGGACAGGGTAACACTGAAGCTTTCTTT | CASSPQPGQGNTEAFF | NA | TRBJ1-1 | TRBD1 | TRBV7-2
TGCGCCAGCACCTCAGGAGATACTAACACTGAAGCTTTCTTT | CASTSGDTNTEAFF | NA | TRBJ1-1 | NA | TRBV10-1
TGTGCCAGCAGCTCGGTTTCGGATAGCACAGATACGCAGTATTTT | CASSSVSDSTDTQYF | NA | TRBJ2-3 | NA | TRBV6-5
TGTGCCAGTAGTATAGGGGGACAGAACACTGAAGCTTTCTTT | CASSIGGQNTEAFF | NA | TRBJ1-1 | NA | TRBV19
TGTGCCAGCAGTGACAGCCCGGAGGGTGACACTGAAGCTTTCTTT | CASSDSPEGDTEAFF | NA | TRBJ1-1 | NA | TRBV6-4
TGTGCCAGCAGCTTAGCGACGGGTAGCAATCAGCCCCAGCATTTT | CASSLATGSNQPQHF | once | TRBJ1-5 | NA | TRBV5-5
TGTGCCAGCAGCTTAGCCGTGGACATCAACTATGGCTACACCTTC | CASSLAVDINYGYTF | NA | TRBJ1-2 | NA | TRBV7-2
TGTGCCAGCAGCTCCGAAGCGGGCACATCCTACAATGAGCAGTTCTTC | CASSSEAGTSYNEQFF | NA | TRBJ2-1 | NA | TRBV7-2
TGTGCCAGCAGCTCCCTAGGAGGTTACAATCAGCCCCAGCATTTT | CASSSLGGYNQPQHF | NA | TRBJ1-5 | NA | TRBV7-2
TGCAGCGTTGAAACAGGGCCCACCAACTATGGCTACACCTTC | CSVETGPTNYGYTF | NA | TRBJ1-2 | NA | TRBV29-1
TGTGCCAGCAGCTTCCGGGGGAGAGGGACCGGGGAGCTGTTTTTT | CASSFRGRGTGELFF | NA | TRBJ2-2 | NA | TRBV5-6
TGCGCCAGCAGCTTGGCAGGGGGGGGAACTGAAGCTTTCTTT | CASSLAGGGTEAFF | NA | TRBJ1-1 | TRBD1 | TRBV5-1
TGTGCCAGCAGCTTAGGATCGGGTCTTCGCTACGAGCAGTACTTC | CASSLGSGLRYEQYF | NA | TRBJ2-7 | NA | TRBV11-2
TGCGCCAGCAGCTTGGATTCAGGGGGCTGGGATGGCTACACCTTC | CASSLDSGGWDGYTF | NA | TRBJ1-2 | TRBD1 | TRBV5-1
TGCGCCAGCAGCCTAATTCGTTGGGGGAACCAAGAGACCCAGTACTTC | CASSLIRWGNQETQYF | NA | TRBJ2-5 | NA | TRBV5-1
TGTGCCAGTCACGGACAGTACACCGGGGAGCTGTTTTTT | CASHGQYTGELFF | NA | TRBJ2-2 | NA | TRBV19
TGCGCCAGCAGCTTGGCCACCGTAAACACTGAAGCTTTCTTT | CASSLATVNTEAFF | NA | TRBJ1-1 | NA | TRBV5-1
TGTGCCAGCAGGTGGCCGGGGGCGAACACTGAAGCTTTCTTT | CASRWPGANTEAFF | few | TRBJ1-1 | NA | TRBV7-9
TGTGCCACCAGCGTTAGCGCCGCCTACAATGAGCAGTTCTTC | CATSVSAAYNEQFF | NA | TRBJ2-1 | NA | TRBV15
TGTGCTAGTGGTTTGGTCCGATTACCGTATAGCACAGATACGCAGTATTTT | CASGLVRLPYSTDTQYF | NA | TRBJ2-3 | NA | TRBV12-5
TGTGCCAGCAGCTTTTGGGGGACAGGGCCGGCCGGGGAGCTGTTTTTT | CASSFWGTGPAGELFF | NA | TRBJ2-2 | TRBD1 | TRBV11-2
TGTGCCAGTAGTATGGGGGGGGCTGGGATTCAGCCCCAGCATTTT | CASSMGGAGIQPQHF | few | TRBJ1-5 | NA | TRBV19
TGTGCCAGCAGCCAACATTCGACAGGGGAAGAGACCCAGTACTTC | CASSQHSTGEETQYF | NA | TRBJ2-5 | TRBD1 | TRBV11-3
TGTGCCAGCAGCTTAGGTTCTAGCGGGTTGGTGGATGAGCAGTTCTTC | CASSLGSSGLVDEQFF | NA | TRBJ2-1 | TRBD2 | TRBV7-7
TGCGCCAGCAGCTTGACCGGGACAGTGAGCACAGATACGCAGTATTTT | CASSLTGTVSTDTQYF | NA | TRBJ2-3 | TRBD1 | TRBV5-1
TGCGCCAGCAGTTATCACACCGGGGAGCTGTTTTTT | CASSYHTGELFF | NA | TRBJ2-2 | NA | TRBV10-2
TGTGCCACAAGCCGACAGGGAACGAACACCGGGGAGCTGTTTTTT | CATSRQGTNTGELFF | NA | TRBJ2-2 | TRBD1 | TRBV19